The rows below give T cell receptor beta chains drawn from one sample of a study of glioma-infiltrating T cells. TCRdb passed the multiplex PCR reads through MiXCR, listing each CDR3 protein once. Of more than 300,000 distinct CDR3 sequences listed, 41% are singletons. The specimen was glioma tissue, nonneoplastic brain tissue, or PBMCs (not recorded which). These receptors were collected from a human donor with low-grade glioma or glioblastoma, undergoing nonglioma brain surgery, or in good health (not recorded which). Both conserved end residues are part of each CDR3. A D gene is named only where the DNA matches it firmly. Clone size is given for some rows only: seen once, a few or many times, or a class if the clone is expanded.

j_gene | d_gene | v_gene | abundance | CDR3aa | CDR3nt
TRBJ2-7 | NA | TRBV20-1 | NA | CSAGDISGGTYEQYF | TGCAGTGCTGGAGATATTAGTGGGGGCACCTACGAGCAGTACTTC
TRBJ1-1 | TRBD1 | TRBV5-4 | few | CASSSGQAMNTEAFF | TGTGCCAGCAGCTCCGGACAGGCGATGAACACTGAAGCTTTCTTT
TRBJ1-1 | NA | TRBV7-8 | NA | CASFRADHTEAFF | TGTGCCAGCTTTCGGGCAGATCACACTGAAGCTTTCTTT
TRBJ1-3 | TRBD1 | TRBV28 | few | CASRTGLTGTSGNTIYF | TGTGCCAGCAGAACCGGGTTGACAGGGACCTCTGGAAACACCATATATTTT
TRBJ2-7 | NA | TRBV18 | once | CASSPPGGDEQYF | TGTGCCAGCTCACCACCCGGGGGCGACGAGCAGTACTTC
TRBJ1-2 | NA | TRBV15 | many | CATSRIRRDYGYTF | TGTGCCACCAGCAGAATTCGACGGGATTATGGCTACACCTTC
TRBJ1-5 | TRBD1 | TRBV6-2/TRBV6-3 | many | CASSDGTDHQPQHF | TGTGCCAGCAGTGACGGGACAGATCATCAGCCCCAGCATTTT
TRBJ1-1 | TRBD1 | TRBV20-1 | few | CSAHRQDRGHTEAFF | TGCAGTGCGCACAGACAAGACAGGGGACACACTGAAGCTTTCTTT
TRBJ1-5 | NA | TRBV28 | many | CASSSLGPRKQPQHF | TGTGCCAGCAGTTCCCTAGGACCTAGAAAGCAGCCCCAGCATTTT
TRBJ2-7 | NA | TRBV5-5 | NA | CASGRRQAGGYEQYF | TGTGCCAGCGGGCGGCGGCAGGCCGGGGGCTACGAGCAGTACTTC
TRBJ1-5 | NA | TRBV20-1 | NA | CSATSRGNNQPQHF | TGCAGTGCAACCTCCAGGGGAAATAATCAGCCCCAGCATTTT
TRBJ2-7 | TRBD1 | TRBV20-1 | NA | CSARDRDSARF | TGCAGTGCTAGAGACCGGGACAGCGCGAGATTC
TRBJ2-1 | TRBD2 | TRBV6-1 | many | CASSGLGTSGIYEQFF | TGTGCCAGCAGTGGGCTCGGGACTAGCGGGATCTATGAGCAGTTCTTC
TRBJ2-2 | TRBD1 | TRBV3-1 | few | CASSQDRQGANGELFF | TGTGCCAGCAGCCAAGATCGGCAGGGGGCCAACGGGGAGCTGTTTTTT
TRBJ2-7 | TRBD1 | TRBV7-9 | few | CASRGQGLSYEQYF | TGTGCCAGCAGAGGACAGGGGCTCTCCTACGAGCAGTACTTC
TRBJ2-3 | NA | TRBV27 | NA | CASSLGGSDMQYF | TGTGCCAGCAGCCTCGGCGGTTCGGATATGCAGTATTTT
TRBJ2-7 | NA | TRBV29-1 | NA | CSVVSYYEQYF | TGCAGCGTTGTGTCGTACTACGAGCAGTACTTC
TRBJ1-1 | TRBD1 | TRBV5-5 | NA | CASSWQGASTEAFF | TGTGCCAGCAGCTGGCAGGGGGCTAGCACTGAAGCTTTCTTT
TRBJ1-2 | NA | TRBV10-2 | few | CASMRDDYGYTF | TGCGCCAGCATGCGAGACGACTATGGCTACACCTTC
TRBJ1-2 | NA | TRBV20-1 | NA | CISGGLYGYTF | TGCATTTCGGGCGGACTCTATGGCTACACCTTC
TRBJ1-3 | NA | TRBV28 | many | CASTLPHGNTIYF | TGTGCCAGCACCCTCCCGCACGGAAACACCATATATTTT
TRBJ1-1 | NA | TRBV7-2 | many | CASSPRGLNTEAFF | TGTGCCAGCAGCCCCCGGGGATTGAACACTGAAGCTTTCTTT
TRBJ2-2 | NA | TRBV28 | NA | CASSLAGMNTGELFF | TGTGCCAGCAGTTTGGCGGGAATGAACACCGGGGAGCTGTTTTTT
TRBJ2-7 | NA | TRBV6-5 | many | CASSYMEGAYEQYF | TGTGCCAGCAGTTACATGGAGGGGGCATACGAGCAGTACTTC
TRBJ2-3 | NA | TRBV28 | many | CASSLAQFPDTQYF | TGTGCCAGCAGCCTCGCCCAATTCCCAGATACGCAGTATTTT
TRBJ2-5 | NA | TRBV27 | NA | CASSLMGLQQETQYF | TGTGCCAGCAGTTTAATGGGACTCCAACAAGAGACCCAGTACTTC
TRBJ2-7 | NA | TRBV9 | once | CASSPQTALASYEQYF | TGTGCCAGCAGCCCACAAACTGCCCTAGCTTCCTACGAGCAGTACTTC
TRBJ2-1 | NA | TRBV11-2 | few | CASSLNRADLYNEQFF | TGTGCCAGCAGCTTAAACCGGGCCGACTTATACAATGAGCAGTTCTTC
TRBJ1-5 | NA | TRBV20-1 | NA | CSAPQGGGNQPQHF | TGCAGTGCCCCCCAGGGAGGAGGCAATCAGCCCCAGCATTTT
TRBJ1-1 | NA | TRBV28 | many | CASSRRWANLNTEAFF | TGTGCCAGCAGTCGGCGATGGGCAAACCTGAACACTGAAGCTTTCTTT
TRBJ1-4 | TRBD1 | TRBV6-1 | few | CASSPTGEGNEKLFF | TGTGCCAGCAGCCCCACAGGGGAGGGAAATGAAAAACTGTTTTTT
TRBJ1-2 | TRBD1 | TRBV10-2 | NA | CASSGDRGAGYTF | TGCGCCAGCAGCGGGGACAGGGGGGCTGGCTACACCTTC
TRBJ1-5 | TRBD1 | TRBV19 | NA | CATNAGTGEKHF | TGTGCCACCAATGCGGGGACAGGCGAAAAGCATTTT
TRBJ2-3 | TRBD2 | TRBV27 | few | CASSLLAGGVRNSTDTQYF | TGTGCCAGCAGTTTATTAGCGGGAGGCGTTAGGAATAGCACAGATACGCAGTATTTT
TRBJ2-7 | NA | TRBV20-1 | few | CSARRVSSYEQYF | TGCAGTGCTAGAAGGGTTAGCAGCTACGAGCAGTACTTC
TRBJ2-7 | NA | TRBV28 | NA | CASRRSGGPYEQYF | TGTGCCAGCAGGAGGTCAGGCGGGCCCTACGAGCAGTACTTC
TRBJ1-1 | NA | TRBV7-2 | NA | CASRQREEAFF | TGTGCCAGCAGACAGAGGGAGGAAGCTTTCTTT
TRBJ2-1 | TRBD2 | TRBV20-1 | many | CSLEQVGTSGRAEAYNEQFF | TGCAGCCTAGAGCAAGTAGGGACTAGCGGGAGGGCCGAGGCCTACAATGAGCAGTTCTTC
TRBJ1-1 | TRBD1 | TRBV5-1 | NA | CASSLGQSPGQWKVNTEAFF | TGCGCCAGCAGCTTGGGACAATCCCCGGGACAGTGGAAGGTGAACACTGAAGCTTTCTTT
TRBJ2-2 | NA | TRBV27 | many | CASSPLAQVGELFF | TGTGCCAGCAGTCCTCTAGCGCAGGTCGGGGAGCTGTTTTTT
TRBJ2-7 | NA | TRBV12-3/TRBV12-4 | NA | CASSLDQTVDEQYF | TGTGCCAGCAGTTTAGATCAAACGGTTGACGAGCAGTACTTC
TRBJ2-1 | NA | TRBV10-3 | NA | CAISERETYNEQFF | TGTGCCATCAGTGAGCGGGAGACCTACAATGAGCAGTTCTTC
TRBJ2-2 | NA | TRBV29-1 | NA | CSGGQRDTGELFF | TGCAGCGGTGGGCAGCGGGACACCGGGGAGCTGTTTTTT
TRBJ1-4 | NA | TRBV27 | many | CASSSKQYGEKLFF | TGTGCCAGCAGTTCTAAACAGTACGGCGAAAAACTGTTTTTT
TRBJ2-1 | NA | TRBV20-1 | NA | CSAGRDSLIYNEQFF | TGCAGTGCTGGGCGGGACAGTCTAATTTACAATGAGCAGTTCTTC
TRBJ2-1 | TRBD2 | TRBV7-2 | few | CASSLASLAGEQFF | TGTGCCAGCAGCTTAGCGAGTCTAGCGGGTGAGCAGTTCTTC
TRBJ2-7 | NA | TRBV30 | NA | CAWSPGRGFRDEQYF | TGTGCCTGGAGTCCAGGACGGGGGTTTCGGGACGAGCAGTACTTC
TRBJ1-1 | NA | TRBV4-2 | few | CASSLRQAEDEAFF | TGTGCCAGCAGCCTGCGACAGGCCGAGGATGAAGCTTTCTTT
TRBJ1-1 | NA | TRBV27 | many | CASSLSGPGAEAFF | TGTGCCAGCAGTTTATCGGGCCCGGGGGCTGAAGCTTTCTTT
TRBJ1-1 | NA | TRBV7-2 | many | CASSLVRVNTEAFF | TGTGCCAGCAGCTTAGTAAGGGTGAACACTGAAGCTTTCTTT